This T cell receptor beta chain was captured in a study of cytotoxic CD8 clonotypes in ibrutinib-treated CLL. Measured with immunoSEQ multiplex PCR; TCRdb has only the in-frame clones, and not every one. The table lists some 200,000 clones, just over 70% of them singletons. The CDR3 has 14 amino acids. Trimming cost V 4 bases and J 4 bases, with 13 bases left between them. The germline V gene has CDR1 MNHEY and CDR2 SVGAGI. The chain combines TRBV6-5 with TRBJ1-2; no clear D. The sequence was collected from a human donor with chronic lymphocytic leukemia. Sample: PBMCs, taken after 12 months of ibrutinib treatment. CDR3 loop: CASSSLGMGYGYTF. As DNA, the CDR3 is TGTGCCAGCAGTTCCCTCGGGATGGGCTATGGCTACACCTTC.